This TCR beta chain is drawn from a study of beta chain features in type 1 diabetes (dated by TCRdb to between 2018 and 2020). Context from the whole study: No differences in mean age, gender distribution, total cell number or subset yield were found between patients and healthy donors. Across all samples, some 100,000,000 sorted cells were examined, and cell number per subset correlated strongly with RNA yield. Naive and central memory subsets were obtained from all 30 or so donors, but regulatory and stem cell-like memory subsets were isolated from only 8 patients and roughly 8 healthy donors. The study compared TCRB repertoires of sorted circulating CD4+ T cell subsets between recently diagnosed type 1 diabetes patients and matched healthy donors. Here is what the overall study found, with its caveats: Because cDNA rather than genomic DNA was sequenced, highly expressing activated cells could have been over-represented, although no difference in activation and CD3 levels was found between groups. Naive, central memory and regulatory TCRB repertoires appeared to be more alike among patients than among healthy donors. At VDJ recombination sites, type 1 diabetes patients had fewer insertions and more deleted nucleotides, which implies abnormalities in thymic rearrangement. HLA sub-analyses involved small numbers of individuals, so any influence of HLA type on TCRB rearrangement remained unresolved. In all four CD4+ subsets, TCRB CDR3 length was moderately but significantly shorter in type 1 diabetes patients. PCR might favor shorter templates, but patient and control samples were amplified and corrected together, so any skew would affect both groups equally.

The entire amount of isolated RNA was reverse transcribed using the High Capacity cDNA Reverse Transcription Kit, so the sequenced TCRB transcripts were expressed ones. Deep immunoSEQ sequencing was performed on naive, central memory and regulatory T cell samples, with an average of roughly 3.3 million total reads per sample. Sorted cells were lysed in RLT buffer, and RNA was extracted using DNase-treated RNeasy Micro or Mini kits according to cell number. To prevent cross-contamination, each cell subset was processed individually, whereas patient and healthy donor samples were processed jointly. Using the immunoSEQ multiplex PCR, TCRB sequences were amplified from cDNA into 87-bp fragments spanning the CDR3 region. The amplicons were sequenced using the Illumina HiSeq platform. The authors' analysis ran thus. PCR bias was corrected computationally using synthetic template baselines, and reads within Hamming distance 2 were collapsed, with unmergeable singletons discarded. Reads were aligned to IMGT to assign V, D and J genes, CDR3 length, and insertions or deletions at six rearrangement sites. Within each subset, clonotype counts were normalized to the number of sorted cells before true diversity and Gini coefficients were calculated with the tcR R package. Repertoire sharing was quantified using the overlap coefficient calculated on TCRB nucleotide sequences. Out-of-frame TCRB sequences from naive cells were analyzed as a proxy for the pre-selection repertoire. In TCRdb, the immuneACCESS table is reduced to in-frame sequences with V and J assigned. These tables do not hold every clone; where another copy was compared, an unresolved V gene accounts for under half, and the others remain unexplained. The V and J calls and the clone size are those of that table, but D and trimming were determined from the DNA. The sample includes 250,000 to 350,000 clones, with roughly an eighth observed a single time. Over 0.015% of the sample is held by the ten biggest clonotypes.

Each donor gave one peripheral blood draw, roughly 110 mL on average, collected into heparinised tubes. Naive, central memory, regulatory and stem cell-like memory CD4+ T cells were sorted on a BD FACSAria II using a panel including CD45RO, CCR7, CD25, CD127, CD95 and CD27. All sorted populations exceeded 95% purity. PBMCs were separated immediately by Lymphoprep density gradient centrifugation and were stained directly, without being cultured. So that batch effects would be minimized, each experiment stained and sorted samples in pairs, pairing one healthy donor with one patient. Unmatched junction bases come to 4, with V trimmed by 2 bases and J by 4 bases. The CDR3, cysteine through phenylalanine, is 15 amino acids long. The kept DNA is CDR3 alone, 45 bases in frame from the first base. Looking up the germline V gene yields CDR1 SGHAT and CDR2 FQNNGV. This clone was counted between two and nine times. What this receptor recognizes is not known. Within one base of it there is no much larger clone, and no base qualities were kept.

The chain is encoded by TRBV11-2 joined to TRBJ2-7, with 11 central nucleotides matching TRBD1. The TCR comes from a man aged 30-40 years with type 1 diabetes. Sequenced: naive CD4+ T cells from blood. Interpreted using the paper, the cell subset or site label stands for: true naive CD4+ T cells. The CDR3 here reads CASSLTGTGGYEQYF. The DNA reads as follows: TGTGCCAGCAGCTTAACCGGGACAGGGGGGTACGAGCAGTACTTC.